This paragraph reports one T cell receptor beta chain. Its antigen target is currently unknown. No base qualities exist here, and no much larger clone lies one base off it. The CDR3 runs 15 residues from the cysteine to the phenylalanine. CDR3 DNA only is kept here, 45 bases in frame from base 1. From a lookup of the germline V gene, CDR1 and CDR2 are SGHRS and YFSETQ. Trimming removed 4 bases from V and 4 bases from J; the gene matches leave 6 bases unexplained. The source of the sample is a study of Siglec-9 on CD8 T cells in melanoma (dated by TCRdb to between 2017 and 2020). A note on the overall study: Siglec-9 expression on CD8+ T cells and the role of Siglec-9 in regulating T cells in the melanoma tumor microenvironment were investigated in the study.

The library was built by means of the immunoSEQ multiplex PCR assay. The table comes from immuneACCESS by way of TCRdb, which keeps in-frame sequences with V and J called. Part of the clones is missing from these tables; in studies checked, under half for an unresolved V gene and the rest for unknown reasons. The sample data list roughly 30,000 clones, and 75% to 85% of these were observed just once. Less than 7% of the sample goes to the ten largest clones. The full study reports these points: According to the reported findings, Siglec-9 marked and regulated a subset of effector memory CD8+ T cells that seemed to build up inside melanoma tumors.

The TCR comes from a human donor in good health. The sequencing input was Siglec-9- CD8+ T cells sorted from blood. According to the study, the label for this sample's cell subset or site signals: CD8 T cells lacking Siglec-9. Rearrangement joined TRBV5-1 to TRBJ2-1, with 9 bases in between that match TRBD2. Here the CDR3 is given as CASSRGLAGYNEQFF. The nucleotide sequence is TGCGCCAGCAGCCGGGGACTAGCAGGATACAATGAGCAGTTCTTC.